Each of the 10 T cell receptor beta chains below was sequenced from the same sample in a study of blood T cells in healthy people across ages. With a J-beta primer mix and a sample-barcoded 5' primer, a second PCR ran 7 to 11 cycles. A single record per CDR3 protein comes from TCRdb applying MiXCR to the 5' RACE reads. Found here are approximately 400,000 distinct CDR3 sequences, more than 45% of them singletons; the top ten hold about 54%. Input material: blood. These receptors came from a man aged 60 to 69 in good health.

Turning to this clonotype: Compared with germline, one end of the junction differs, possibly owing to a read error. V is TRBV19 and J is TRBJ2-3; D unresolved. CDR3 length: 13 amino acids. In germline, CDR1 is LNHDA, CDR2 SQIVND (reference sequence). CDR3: CVSSSSGTDTQYF. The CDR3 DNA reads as TGTGTCAGTAGTAGCTCTGGCACAGATACGCAGTATTTT. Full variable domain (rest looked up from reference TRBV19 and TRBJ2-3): DGGITQSPKYLFRKEGQNVTLSCEQNLNHDAMYWYRQDPGQGLRLIYYSQIVNDFQKGDIAEGYSVSREKKESFPLTVTSAQKNPTAFYLCVSSSSGTDTQYFGPGTRLTVL.

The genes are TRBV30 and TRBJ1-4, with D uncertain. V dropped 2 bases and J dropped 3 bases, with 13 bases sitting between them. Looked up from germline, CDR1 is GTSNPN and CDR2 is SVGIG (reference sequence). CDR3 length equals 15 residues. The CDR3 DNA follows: TGTGCCTGGAGTACCACCTGGGTGGCTAATGAAAAACTGTTTTTT. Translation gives CAWSTTWVANEKLFF. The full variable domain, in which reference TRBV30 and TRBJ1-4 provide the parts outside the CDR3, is SQTIHQWPATLVQPVGSPLSLECTVEGTSNPNLYWYRQAAGRGLQLLFYSVGIGQISSEVPQNLSASRPQDRQFILSSKKLLLSDSGFYLCAWSTTWVANEKLFFGSGTQLSVL.

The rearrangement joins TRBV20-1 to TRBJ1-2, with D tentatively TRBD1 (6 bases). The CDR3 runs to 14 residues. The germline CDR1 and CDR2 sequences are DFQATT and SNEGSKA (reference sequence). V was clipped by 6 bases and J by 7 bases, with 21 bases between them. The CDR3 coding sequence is TGCAGTGCGGAGATTGGGGGGCTGGCTAGTGGCTACACCTTC. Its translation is CSAEIGGLASGYTF.

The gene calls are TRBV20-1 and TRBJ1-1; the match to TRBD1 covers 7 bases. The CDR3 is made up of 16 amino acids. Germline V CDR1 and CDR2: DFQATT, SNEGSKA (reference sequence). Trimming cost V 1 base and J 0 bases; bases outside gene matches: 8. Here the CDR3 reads CSARVGTASMNTEAFF. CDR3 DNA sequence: TGCAGTGCTAGAGTGGGGACAGCGAGCATGAACACTGAAGCTTTCTTT.

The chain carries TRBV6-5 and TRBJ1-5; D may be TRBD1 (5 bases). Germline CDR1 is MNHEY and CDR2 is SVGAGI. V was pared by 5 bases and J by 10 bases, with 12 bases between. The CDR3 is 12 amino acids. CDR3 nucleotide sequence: TGTGCCAGCAGTACGGGGGATTCCCCCCAGCATTTT. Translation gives CASSTGDSPQHF.

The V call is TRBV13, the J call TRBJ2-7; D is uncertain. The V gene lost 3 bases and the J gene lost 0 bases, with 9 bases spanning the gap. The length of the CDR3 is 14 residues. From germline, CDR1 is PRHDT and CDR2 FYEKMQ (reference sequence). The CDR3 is CASSLDQSSYEQYF. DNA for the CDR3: TGTGCCAGCAGCTTGGACCAATCCTCCTACGAGCAGTACTTC.

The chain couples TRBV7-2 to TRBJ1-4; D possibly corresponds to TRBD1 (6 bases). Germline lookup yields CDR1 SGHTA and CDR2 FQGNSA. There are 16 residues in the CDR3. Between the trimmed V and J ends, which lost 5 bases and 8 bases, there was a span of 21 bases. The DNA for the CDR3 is TGTGCCAGCAGCCAAGCGGTTGGAGGGGGTCAGGAAAAACTGTTTTTT. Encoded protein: CASSQAVGGGQEKLFF.

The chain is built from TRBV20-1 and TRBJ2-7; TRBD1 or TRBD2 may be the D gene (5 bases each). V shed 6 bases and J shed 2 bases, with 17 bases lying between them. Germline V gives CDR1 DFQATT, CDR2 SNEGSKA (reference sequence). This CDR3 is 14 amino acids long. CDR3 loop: CSAVPQVGAYEQYF. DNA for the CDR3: TGCAGTGCCGTCCCCCAAGTGGGGGCCTACGAGCAGTACTTC.

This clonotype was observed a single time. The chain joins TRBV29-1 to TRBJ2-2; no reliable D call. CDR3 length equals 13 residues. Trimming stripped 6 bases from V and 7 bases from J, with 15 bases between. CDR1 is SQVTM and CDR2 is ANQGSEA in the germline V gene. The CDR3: CSVHTPDHGELFF. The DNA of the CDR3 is TGCAGCGTACACACCCCGGATCACGGGGAGCTGTTTTTT.

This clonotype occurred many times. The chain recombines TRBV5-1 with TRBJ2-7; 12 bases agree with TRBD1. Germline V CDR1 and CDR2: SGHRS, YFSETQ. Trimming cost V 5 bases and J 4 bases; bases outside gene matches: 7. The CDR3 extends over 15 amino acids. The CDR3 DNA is TGCGCCAGCAGAGCCGGGACAGGGGGCCGGTACGAGCAGTACTTC. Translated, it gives CASRAGTGGRYEQYF. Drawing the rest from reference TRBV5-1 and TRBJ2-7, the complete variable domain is KAGVTQTPRYLIKTRGQQVTLSCSPISGHRSVSWYQQTPGQGLQFLFEYFSETQRNKGNFPGRFSGRQFSNSRSEMNVSTLELGDSALYLCASRAGTGGRYEQYFGPGTRLTVT.